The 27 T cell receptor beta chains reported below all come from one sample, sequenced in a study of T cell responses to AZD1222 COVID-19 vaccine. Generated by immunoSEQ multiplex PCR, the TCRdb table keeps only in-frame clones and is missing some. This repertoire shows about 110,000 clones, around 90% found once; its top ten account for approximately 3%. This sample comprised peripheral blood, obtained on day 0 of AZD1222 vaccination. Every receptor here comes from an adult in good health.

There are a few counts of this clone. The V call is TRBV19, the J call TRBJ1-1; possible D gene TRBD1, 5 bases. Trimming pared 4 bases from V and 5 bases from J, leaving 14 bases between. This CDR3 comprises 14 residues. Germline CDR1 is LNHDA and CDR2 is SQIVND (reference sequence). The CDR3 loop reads CASSTGEGVTEAFF. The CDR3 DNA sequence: TGTGCCAGTAGTACGGGGGAGGGAGTGACTGAAGCTTTCTTT. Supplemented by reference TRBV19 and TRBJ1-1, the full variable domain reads DGGITQSPKYLFRKEGQNVTLSCEQNLNHDAMYWYRQDPGQGLRLIYYSQIVNDFQKGDIAEGYSVSREKKESFPLTVTSAQKNPTAFYLCASSTGEGVTEAFFGQGTRLTVV.

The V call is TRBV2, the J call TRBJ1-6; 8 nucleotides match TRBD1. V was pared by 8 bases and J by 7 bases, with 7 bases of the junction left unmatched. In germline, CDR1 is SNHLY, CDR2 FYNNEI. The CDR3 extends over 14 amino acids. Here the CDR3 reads CASRQGIWNSPLHF. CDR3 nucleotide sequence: TGTGCCAGCCGACAGGGGATATGGAATTCACCCCTCCACTTT.

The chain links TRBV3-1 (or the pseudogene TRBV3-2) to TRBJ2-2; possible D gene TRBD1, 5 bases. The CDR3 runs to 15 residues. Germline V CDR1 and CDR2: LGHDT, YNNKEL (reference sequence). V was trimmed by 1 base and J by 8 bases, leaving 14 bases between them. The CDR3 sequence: CASSQVPGLAGELFF. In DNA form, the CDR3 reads TGTGCCAGCAGCCAAGTCCCAGGGCTGGCGGGGGAGCTGTTTTTT.

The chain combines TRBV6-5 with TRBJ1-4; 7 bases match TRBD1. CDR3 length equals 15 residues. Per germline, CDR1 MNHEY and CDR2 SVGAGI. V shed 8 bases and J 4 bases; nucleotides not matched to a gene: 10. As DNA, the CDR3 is TGTGCCAGCGGGCTACAGGGGACCATTAATGAAAAACTGTTTTTT. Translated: CASGLQGTINEKLFF.

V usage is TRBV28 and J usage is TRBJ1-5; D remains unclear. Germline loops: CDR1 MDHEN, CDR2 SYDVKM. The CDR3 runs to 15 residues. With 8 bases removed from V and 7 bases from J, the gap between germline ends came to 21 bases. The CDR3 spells CASGQFGVEGQPQHF. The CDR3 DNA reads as TGTGCCAGCGGCCAGTTCGGGGTAGAAGGGCAGCCCCAGCATTTT.

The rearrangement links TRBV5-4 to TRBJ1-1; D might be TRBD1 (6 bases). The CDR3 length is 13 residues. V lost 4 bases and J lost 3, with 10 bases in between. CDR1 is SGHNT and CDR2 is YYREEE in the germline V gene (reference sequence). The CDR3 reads CASSEGTHTEAFF. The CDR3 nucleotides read TGTGCCAGCAGCGAAGGGACACACACTGAAGCTTTCTTT.

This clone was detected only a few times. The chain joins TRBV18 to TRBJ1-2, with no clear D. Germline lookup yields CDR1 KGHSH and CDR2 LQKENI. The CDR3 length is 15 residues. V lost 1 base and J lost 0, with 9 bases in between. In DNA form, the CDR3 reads TGTGCCAGCTCACCACGCCAGAATTCTAACTATGGCTACACCTTC. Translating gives CASSPRQNSNYGYTF.

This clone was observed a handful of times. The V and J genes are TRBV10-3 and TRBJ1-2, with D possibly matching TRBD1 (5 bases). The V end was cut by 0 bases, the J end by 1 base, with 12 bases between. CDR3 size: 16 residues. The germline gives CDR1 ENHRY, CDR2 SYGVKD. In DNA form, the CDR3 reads TGTGCCATCAGTGAGTCGTGGGTCAGGGATAACTATGGCTACACCTTC. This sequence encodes CAISESWVRDNYGYTF.

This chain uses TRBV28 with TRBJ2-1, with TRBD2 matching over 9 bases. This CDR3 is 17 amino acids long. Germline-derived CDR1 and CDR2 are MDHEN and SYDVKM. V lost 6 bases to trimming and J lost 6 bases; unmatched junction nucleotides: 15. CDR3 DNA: TGTGCCAGCAGGAATCCGGGACTAGCTGGGCCCTCCAATGAGCAGTTCTTC. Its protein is CASRNPGLAGPSNEQFF.

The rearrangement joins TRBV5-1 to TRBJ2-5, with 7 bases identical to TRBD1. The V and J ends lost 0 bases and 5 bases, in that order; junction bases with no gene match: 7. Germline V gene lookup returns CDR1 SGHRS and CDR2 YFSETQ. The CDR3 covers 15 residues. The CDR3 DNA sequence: TGCGCCAGCAGCTTGGTTGGGACAGAATCCGAGACCCAGTACTTC. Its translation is CASSLVGTESETQYF. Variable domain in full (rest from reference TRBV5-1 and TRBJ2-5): KAGVTQTPRYLIKTRGQQVTLSCSPISGHRSVSWYQQTPGQGLQFLFEYFSETQRNKGNFPGRFSGRQFSNSRSEMNVSTLELGDSALYLCASSLVGTESETQYFGPGTRLLVL.

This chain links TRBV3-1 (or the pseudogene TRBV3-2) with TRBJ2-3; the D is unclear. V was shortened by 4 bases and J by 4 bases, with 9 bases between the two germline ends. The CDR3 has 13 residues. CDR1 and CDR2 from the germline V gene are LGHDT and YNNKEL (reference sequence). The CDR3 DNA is TGTGCCAGCAGCCTCGGCTCAGCAGATACGCAGTATTTT. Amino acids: CASSLGSADTQYF.

CDR3 loop: CASSPLRSSNYGYTF. DNA of the CDR3: TGTGCCAGCAGTCCCCTGAGGAGTTCTAACTATGGCTACACCTTC. The chain combines TRBV5-6 with TRBJ1-2, with D hard to call. Germline V gene data show CDR1 as SGHDT and CDR2 as YYEEEE. The CDR3 has 15 residues. The ends were cut back, 5 bases at V and 0 bases at J, with 14 bases in the middle.

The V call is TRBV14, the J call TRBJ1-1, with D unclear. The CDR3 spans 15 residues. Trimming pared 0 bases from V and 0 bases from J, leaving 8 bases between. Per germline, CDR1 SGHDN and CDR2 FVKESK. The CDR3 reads CASSQEVLLNTEAFF. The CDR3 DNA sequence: TGTGCCAGCAGCCAAGAGGTACTCTTGAACACTGAAGCTTTCTTT.

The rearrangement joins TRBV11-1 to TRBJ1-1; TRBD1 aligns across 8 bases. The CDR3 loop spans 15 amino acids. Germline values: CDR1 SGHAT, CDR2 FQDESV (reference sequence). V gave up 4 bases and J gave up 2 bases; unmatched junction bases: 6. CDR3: CASSWTGMPNTEAFF. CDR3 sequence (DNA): TGTGCCAGCAGCTGGACAGGGATGCCTAACACTGAAGCTTTCTTT. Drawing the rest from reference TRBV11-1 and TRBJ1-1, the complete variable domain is EAEVAQSPRYKITEKSQAVAFWCDPISGHATLYWYRQILGQGPELLVQFQDESVVDDSQLPKDRFSAERLKGVDSTLKIQPAELGDSAMYLCASSWTGMPNTEAFFGQGTRLTVV.

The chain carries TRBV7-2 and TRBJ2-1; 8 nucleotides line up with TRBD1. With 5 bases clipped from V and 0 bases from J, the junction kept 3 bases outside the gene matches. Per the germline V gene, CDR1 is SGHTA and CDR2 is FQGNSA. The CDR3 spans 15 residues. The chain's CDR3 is CASSEDRASYNEQFF. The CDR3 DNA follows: TGTGCCAGCAGCGAGGACAGGGCCTCCTACAATGAGCAGTTCTTC.

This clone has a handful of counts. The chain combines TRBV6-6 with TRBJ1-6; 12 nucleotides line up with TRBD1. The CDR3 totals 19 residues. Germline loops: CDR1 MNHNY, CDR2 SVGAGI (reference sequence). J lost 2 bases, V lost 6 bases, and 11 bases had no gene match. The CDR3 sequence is CASSLPPGQGATYNSPLHF. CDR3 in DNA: TGTGCCAGCAGCTTACCCCCGGGACAGGGGGCTACCTATAATTCACCCCTCCACTTT.

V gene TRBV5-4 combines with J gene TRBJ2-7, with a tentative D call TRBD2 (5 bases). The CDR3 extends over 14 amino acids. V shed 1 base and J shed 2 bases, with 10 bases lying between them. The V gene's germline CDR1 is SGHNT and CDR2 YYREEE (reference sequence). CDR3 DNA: TGTGCCAGCAGCTTGCGAGGAGGAGCCTACGAGCAGTACTTC. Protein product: CASSLRGGAYEQYF.

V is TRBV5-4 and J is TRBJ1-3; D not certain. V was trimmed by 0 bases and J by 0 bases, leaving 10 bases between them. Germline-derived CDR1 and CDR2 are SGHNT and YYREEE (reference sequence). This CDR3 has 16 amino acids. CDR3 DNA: TGTGCCAGCAGCTTGGATCCAGTCAGCTCTGGAAACACCATATATTTT. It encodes CASSLDPVSSGNTIYF. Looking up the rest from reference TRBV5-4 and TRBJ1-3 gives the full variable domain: ETGVTQSPTHLIKTRGQQVTLRCSSQSGHNTVSWYQQALGQGPQFIFQYYREEENGRGNFPPRFSGLQFPNYSSELNVNALELDDSALYLCASSLDPVSSGNTIYFGEGSWLTVV.

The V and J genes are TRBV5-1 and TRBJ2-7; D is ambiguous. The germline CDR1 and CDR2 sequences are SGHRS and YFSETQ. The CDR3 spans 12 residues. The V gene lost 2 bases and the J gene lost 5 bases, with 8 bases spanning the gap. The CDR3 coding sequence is TGCGCCAGCAGCTTCCCTTCAGACGAGCAGTACTTC. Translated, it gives CASSFPSDEQYF.

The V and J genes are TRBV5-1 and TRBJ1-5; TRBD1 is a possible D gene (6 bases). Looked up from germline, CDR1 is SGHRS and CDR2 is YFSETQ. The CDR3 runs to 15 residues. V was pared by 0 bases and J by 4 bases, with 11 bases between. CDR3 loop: CASSLDGGLNQPQHF. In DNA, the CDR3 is TGCGCCAGCAGCTTGGATGGGGGGCTAAATCAGCCCCAGCATTTT.

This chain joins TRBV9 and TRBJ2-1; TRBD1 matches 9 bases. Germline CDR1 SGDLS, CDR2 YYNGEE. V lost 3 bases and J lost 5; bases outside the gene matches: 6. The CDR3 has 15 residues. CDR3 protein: CASSGTGGANNEQFF. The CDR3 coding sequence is TGTGCCAGCAGCGGAACAGGGGGCGCGAACAATGAGCAGTTCTTC. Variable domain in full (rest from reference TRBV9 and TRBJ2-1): DSGVTQTPKHLITATGQRVTLRCSPRSGDLSVYWYQQSLDQGLQFLIQYYNGEERAKGNILERFSAQQFPDLHSELNLSSLELGDSALYFCASSGTGGANNEQFFGPGTRLTVL.

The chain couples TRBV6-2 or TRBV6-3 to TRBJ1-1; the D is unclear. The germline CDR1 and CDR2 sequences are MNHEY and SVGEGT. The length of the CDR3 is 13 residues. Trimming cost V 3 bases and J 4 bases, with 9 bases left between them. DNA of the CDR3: TGTGCCAGCAGTTATCGCTTGGCCACTGAAGCTTTCTTT. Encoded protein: CASSYRLATEAFF.

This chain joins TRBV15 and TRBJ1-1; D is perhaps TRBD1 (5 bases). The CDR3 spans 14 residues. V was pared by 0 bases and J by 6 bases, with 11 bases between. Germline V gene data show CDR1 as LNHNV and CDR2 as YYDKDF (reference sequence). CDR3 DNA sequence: TGTGCCACCAGCAGAGACGGCAGGGTGTCTGAAGCTTTCTTT. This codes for CATSRDGRVSEAFF.

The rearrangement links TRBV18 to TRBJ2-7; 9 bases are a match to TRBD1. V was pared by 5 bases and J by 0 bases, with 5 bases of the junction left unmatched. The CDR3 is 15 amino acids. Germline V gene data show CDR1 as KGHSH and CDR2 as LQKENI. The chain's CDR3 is CASSRGTGSSYEQYF. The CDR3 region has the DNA TGTGCCAGCTCAAGAGGGACAGGGAGCTCCTACGAGCAGTACTTC.

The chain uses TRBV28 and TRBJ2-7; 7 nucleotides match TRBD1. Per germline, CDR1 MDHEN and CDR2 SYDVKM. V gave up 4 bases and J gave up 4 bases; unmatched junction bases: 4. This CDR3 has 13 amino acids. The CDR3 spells CASSSGQVYEQYF. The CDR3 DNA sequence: TGTGCCAGCAGTTCTGGACAGGTATACGAGCAGTACTTC.

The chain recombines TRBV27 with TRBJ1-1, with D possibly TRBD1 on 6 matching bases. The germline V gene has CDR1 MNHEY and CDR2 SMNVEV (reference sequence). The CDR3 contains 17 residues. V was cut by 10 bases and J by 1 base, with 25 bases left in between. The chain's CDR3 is CAKQATTGQPPNTEAFF. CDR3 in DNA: TGTGCCAAACAAGCAACAACAGGACAGCCTCCGAACACTGAAGCTTTCTTT.

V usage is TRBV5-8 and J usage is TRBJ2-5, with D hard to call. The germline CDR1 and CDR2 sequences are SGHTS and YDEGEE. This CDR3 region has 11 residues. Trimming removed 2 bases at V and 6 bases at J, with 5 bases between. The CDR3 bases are TGTGCCAGCAGCTTTGGACAGACCCAGTACTTC. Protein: CASSFGQTQYF.